This T cell receptor beta chain was documented in a study of T cell responses to AZD1222 COVID-19 vaccine. General study findings and limits: Per reports, nearly half of all spike-specific TCRs target regions that are unmutated in variants.

Trimming cost V 5 bases and J 0 bases, with 23 bases left between them. Germline assignment: CDR1 SGHTA and CDR2 FQGTGA. The CDR3 has 18 residues. With regard to this clone: What it recognizes is unknown.

Using immunoSEQ multiplex PCR, the repertoire was profiled, and TCRdb retains in-frame clones only, with some absent. Among tens of thousands of clones, roughly four fifths were seen once, and the ten largest hold around 5%. This TCR came from an adult in good health. The gene calls are TRBV7-3 and TRBJ2-7; D is possibly TRBD1 (6 bases). The input for sequencing was peripheral blood, taken on day 0 of AZD1222 vaccination. This CDR3 is CASSPKGHRASYSYEQYF. CDR3 DNA: TGTGCCAGCAGCCCGAAAGGGCACAGGGCCTCTTACTCCTACGAGCAGTACTTC.